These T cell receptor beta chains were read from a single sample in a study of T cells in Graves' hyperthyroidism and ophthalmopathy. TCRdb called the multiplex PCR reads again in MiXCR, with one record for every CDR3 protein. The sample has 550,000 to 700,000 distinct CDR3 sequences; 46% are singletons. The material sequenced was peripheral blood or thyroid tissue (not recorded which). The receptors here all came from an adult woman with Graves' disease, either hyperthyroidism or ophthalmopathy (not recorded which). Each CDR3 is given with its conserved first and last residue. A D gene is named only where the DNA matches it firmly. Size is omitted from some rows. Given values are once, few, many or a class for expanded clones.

DNA: TGCGCCGGAAAGGGTAGCGGGAATCGTGAGCAGTACTTC
CDR3: CAGKGSGNREQYF
J: TRBJ2-7
size: .
V: TRBV10-2
D: TRBD2

DNA: TGCGCCAGCAGCTCCGAACCTGCAACTAATGAAAAACTGTTTTTT
CDR3: CASSSEPATNEKLFF
J: TRBJ1-4
size: .
V: TRBV5-1
D: .

DNA: TGTGCCAGCAGCTTGACGTCAGGGGGCACAGATACGCAGTATTTT
CDR3: CASSLTSGGTDTQYF
J: TRBJ2-3
size: .
V: TRBV11-3
D: .

DNA: TGCAGTGCCCCGGGACTAGCGGGAGCTAACTATGGCTACACCTTC
CDR3: CSAPGLAGANYGYTF
J: TRBJ1-2
size: .
V: TRBV20-1
D: .

DNA: TGTGCCACGCTGGGGGATCAGAACACTGAAGCTTTCTTT
CDR3: CATLGDQNTEAFF
J: TRBJ1-1
size: .
V: TRBV7-2
D: .

DNA: TGCGCCAGCAAGCGGGACAGTGACTACGAGCAGTACTTC
CDR3: CASKRDSDYEQYF
J: TRBJ2-7
size: many
V: TRBV5-1
D: .

DNA: TGTGCCAGCAGCGACCGGGACAATGAAGCTTTCTTT
CDR3: CASSDRDNEAFF
J: TRBJ1-1
size: many
V: TRBV9
D: .

DNA: TGTGCCATCAGTCCCGGACTAGCGGTTAGGTTGGCCCAGTACTTC
CDR3: CAISPGLAVRLAQYF
J: TRBJ2-5
size: .
V: TRBV10-3
D: TRBD2

DNA: TGTGCCAGCAGTTCCTACGGAGAGGAACTGTTTTTT
CDR3: CASSSYGEELFF
J: TRBJ1-4
size: few
V: TRBV28
D: .

DNA: TGTGCCAGCAGCTTAAATAAGGGGAGTGGACAGGGTGTCAGCTCCTACGAGCAGTACTTC
CDR3: CASSLNKGSGQGVSSYEQYF
J: TRBJ2-7
size: .
V: TRBV7-3
D: TRBD1

DNA: TGTGCCAGCAGCTGGGCCCCAGGTTTGGGTACTGAAGCTTTCTTT
CDR3: CASSWAPGLGTEAFF
J: TRBJ1-1
size: many
V: TRBV11-2
D: .

DNA: TGCAGCGTTCTTCCGCAAGGGGATACAGCCTACGAGCAGTACTTC
CDR3: CSVLPQGDTAYEQYF
J: TRBJ2-7
size: .
V: TRBV29-1
D: .

DNA: TGTGCCAGCAGCTTGTCGGGGTACTACGAGCAGTACTTC
CDR3: CASSLSGYYEQYF
J: TRBJ2-7
size: .
V: TRBV7-8
D: .

DNA: TGCAGAGCTAGAGTGATCACAAGGAGGAAACTGTTTTTT
CDR3: CRARVITRRKLFF
J: TRBJ1-4
size: .
V: TRBV20-1
D: .

DNA: TGTGCCAGCACTCCTGGGGAGTACGAGCAGTACTTC
CDR3: CASTPGEYEQYF
J: TRBJ2-7
size: .
V: TRBV2
D: .

DNA: TGCAGTGCTAGAGATGAAGGGGTAGCGGGAGTGGAAGAGACCCAGTACTTC
CDR3: CSARDEGVAGVEETQYF
J: TRBJ2-5
size: .
V: TRBV20-1
D: TRBD2

DNA: TGTGCCAGCAGCTCACGAGGGGACAATGAGCAGTTCTTC
CDR3: CASSSRGDNEQFF
J: TRBJ2-1
size: .
V: TRBV7-3
D: .

DNA: TGTGCCTGGAGTCCCTCCCAGTACGGGAGGATCGAGACCCAGTACTTC
CDR3: CAWSPSQYGRIETQYF
J: TRBJ2-5
size: many
V: TRBV30
D: TRBD2

DNA: TGCGCCAGCAGCCTGGGACTAGCGGGAGTCCCAGATACGCAGTATTTT
CDR3: CASSLGLAGVPDTQYF
J: TRBJ2-3
size: .
V: TRBV5-1
D: TRBD2

DNA: TGTGCCAGCAGCCAAGATTTGGCAGGGCTTAATTCACCCCTCCACTTT
CDR3: CASSQDLAGLNSPLHF
J: TRBJ1-6
size: few
V: TRBV3-1
D: .

DNA: TGTGCCAGCAGCCCCCGGGACGACTATTCACCCCTCCACTTT
CDR3: CASSPRDDYSPLHF
J: TRBJ1-6
size: .
V: TRBV7-9
D: .

DNA: TGTGCCAGCAGCTTGACAGGGCCGGCCGAGCAGTACTTC
CDR3: CASSLTGPAEQYF
J: TRBJ2-7
size: few
V: TRBV7-9
D: TRBD1

DNA: TGCAGTGCTAGAGGCCGGACCCAGTACTTC
CDR3: CSARGRTQYF
J: TRBJ2-5
size: .
V: TRBV20-1
D: .

DNA: TGTGCCACCAGCAGAGACTCCGAGGGGATGGCCTATGGCTACACCTTC
CDR3: CATSRDSEGMAYGYTF
J: TRBJ1-2
size: few
V: TRBV15
D: .

DNA: TGTGCCAGCAGTTCCGACAGGGGTCCCTTGAGTCAGCCCCAGCATTTT
CDR3: CASSSDRGPLSQPQHF
J: TRBJ1-5
size: .
V: TRBV27
D: TRBD1

DNA: TGTGCCAGCAGTTCAGGACAGGCTAACTATGGCTACACCTTC
CDR3: CASSSGQANYGYTF
J: TRBJ1-2
size: few
V: TRBV5-6
D: TRBD1

DNA: TGTGCCAGCAGTCCCGGGACAGGGAGCTCCTACGAGCAGTACTTC
CDR3: CASSPGTGSSYEQYF
J: TRBJ2-7
size: many
V: TRBV27
D: TRBD1

DNA: TGCGCCAGCAGCCCCCCACAGGGTACCACCGGGGAGCTGTTTTTT
CDR3: CASSPPQGTTGELFF
J: TRBJ2-2
size: many
V: TRBV5-1
D: .

DNA: TGCGCCAGCAGTGGGCAAACCCAAGAGACCCAGTACTTC
CDR3: CASSGQTQETQYF
J: TRBJ2-5
size: many
V: TRBV27
D: .

DNA: TGTGCCAGCAGGGCGTACAACATGAACACTGAAGCTTTCTTT
CDR3: CASRAYNMNTEAFF
J: TRBJ1-1
size: few
V: TRBV2
D: .

DNA: TGTGCCACCAGGAGGGACAGGGGGACCACCGGGGAGCTGTTTTTT
CDR3: CATRRDRGTTGELFF
J: TRBJ2-2
size: .
V: TRBV15
D: TRBD1

DNA: TGTGCCAGCAGTGAATATCGGTCAGGGCCGTCGTATGGCTACACCTTC
CDR3: CASSEYRSGPSYGYTF
J: TRBJ1-2
size: .
V: TRBV25-1
D: .

DNA: TGCAGCGTTACCAACCAGAGAACGAGTGAAGCTTTCTTT
CDR3: CSVTNQRTSEAFF
J: TRBJ1-1
size: few
V: TRBV29-1
D: .

DNA: TGCGCCAGCGGATCCGGGACAGGGGTTCAGCCCCAGCATTTT
CDR3: CASGSGTGVQPQHF
J: TRBJ1-5
size: .
V: TRBV5-1
D: TRBD1

DNA: TGTGCCAGCAGCTTAGATCGGGATGGTCTCTACGAGCAGTACTTC
CDR3: CASSLDRDGLYEQYF
J: TRBJ2-7
size: .
V: TRBV11-2
D: .

DNA: TGTGCCAGCAGCCACGACAGCCAAGAGACCCAGTACTTC
CDR3: CASSHDSQETQYF
J: TRBJ2-5
size: .
V: TRBV5-4
D: .

DNA: TGTGCCAGCAGTTACTCCCTATCGGGGGGTGGTGAAAAACTGTTTTTT
CDR3: CASSYSLSGGGEKLFF
J: TRBJ1-4
size: many
V: TRBV6-5
D: .

DNA: TGTGCCAGCAGTCCTACAGGGTCCCCCGGGGAGCTGTTTTTT
CDR3: CASSPTGSPGELFF
J: TRBJ2-2
size: few
V: TRBV7-2
D: .

DNA: TGTGCCACCAGCAGAGACAGGGTCACTGAAGCTTTCTTT
CDR3: CATSRDRVTEAFF
J: TRBJ1-1
size: many
V: TRBV15
D: .

DNA: TGCGCCAGCAGCCAGGATCCCGTTGGAGGGAGGACTGAAGCTTTCTTT
CDR3: CASSQDPVGGRTEAFF
J: TRBJ1-1
size: .
V: TRBV4-3
D: .

DNA: TGTGCCAGCAGCTCCACCGAACCGGGACAGGGGGAAAAACTGTTTTTT
CDR3: CASSSTEPGQGEKLFF
J: TRBJ1-4
size: .
V: TRBV7-9
D: TRBD1

DNA: TGTGCCAGCAGCTTAACGCAGCGGGAGGCCAATTCACCCCTCCACTTT
CDR3: CASSLTQREANSPLHF
J: TRBJ1-6
size: .
V: TRBV7-3
D: .

DNA: TGTGCCAGCAGTACCGCTGACGGCCCTAGCCTGTTTTTT
CDR3: CASSTADGPSLFF
J: TRBJ1-4
size: .
V: TRBV2
D: .

DNA: TGTGCCAGCAGCTTGGCCGGAGGTCTCGGTATCTACGAGCAGTACTTC
CDR3: CASSLAGGLGIYEQYF
J: TRBJ2-7
size: .
V: TRBV7-9
D: .